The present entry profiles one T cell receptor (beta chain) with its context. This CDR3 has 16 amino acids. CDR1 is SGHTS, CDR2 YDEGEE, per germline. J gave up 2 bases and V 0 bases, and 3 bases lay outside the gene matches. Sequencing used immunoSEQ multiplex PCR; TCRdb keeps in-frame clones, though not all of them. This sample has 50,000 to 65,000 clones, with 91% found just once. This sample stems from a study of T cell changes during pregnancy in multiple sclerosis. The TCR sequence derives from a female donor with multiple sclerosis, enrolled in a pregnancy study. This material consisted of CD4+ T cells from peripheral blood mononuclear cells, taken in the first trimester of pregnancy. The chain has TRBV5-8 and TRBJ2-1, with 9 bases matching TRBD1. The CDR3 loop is CASSLGTGGPYNEQFF. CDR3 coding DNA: TGTGCCAGCAGCTTGGGAACAGGGGGCCCCTACAATGAGCAGTTCTTC.